This TCR beta chain was identified during a study of response to subunit inactivated influenza vaccine. Overall study results and limits: The authors suggested that few new T cells are recruited per seasonal influenza vaccination.

This clonotype occurred many times. What it binds is not known. Using its own MiXCR run on the RT-PCR reads, TCRdb lists one record per CDR3 protein. The table records 650,000 to 850,000 distinct CDR3 sequences, about 14% of them present only once. Germline values: CDR1 SGHAT, CDR2 FQNNGV. V lost 0 bases to trimming and J lost 6 bases, with 11 bases between them. The CDR3 has 15 amino acids. The specimen comprised PBMCs from blood, sampled roughly 15 days before vaccination. The chain joins TRBV11-2 to TRBJ1-4, with no clear D. The TCR was taken from a man between 45 and 60 years old who received an inactivated influenza vaccine. This CDR3 reads CASSLDSLTYEKLFF. In DNA, the CDR3 is TGTGCCAGCAGCTTAGACTCCCTTACCTATGAAAAACTGTTTTTT.